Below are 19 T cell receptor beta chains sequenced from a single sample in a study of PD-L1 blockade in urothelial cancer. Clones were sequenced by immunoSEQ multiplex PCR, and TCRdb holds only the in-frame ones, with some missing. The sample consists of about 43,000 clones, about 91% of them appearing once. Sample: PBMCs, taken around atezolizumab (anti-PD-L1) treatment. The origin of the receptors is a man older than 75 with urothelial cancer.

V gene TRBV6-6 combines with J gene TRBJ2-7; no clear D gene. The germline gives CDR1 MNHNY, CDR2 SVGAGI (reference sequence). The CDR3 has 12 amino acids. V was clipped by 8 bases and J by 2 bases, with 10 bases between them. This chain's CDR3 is CASPGQTYEQYF. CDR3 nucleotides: TGTGCCAGCCCAGGCCAAACCTACGAGCAGTACTTC.

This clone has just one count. Here the CDR3 DNA reads TGTGCCTGGGGCCCCGACCGGGGGGTCACCGGGGAGCTGTTTTTT. The encoded protein is CAWGPDRGVTGELFF. This sequence joins TRBV30 and TRBJ2-2; the match to TRBD2 covers 7 bases. Germline V gives CDR1 GTSNPN, CDR2 SVGIG (reference sequence). The CDR3 has 15 residues. The ends lost 5 bases at V and 4 bases at J; junction bases unmatched: 10.

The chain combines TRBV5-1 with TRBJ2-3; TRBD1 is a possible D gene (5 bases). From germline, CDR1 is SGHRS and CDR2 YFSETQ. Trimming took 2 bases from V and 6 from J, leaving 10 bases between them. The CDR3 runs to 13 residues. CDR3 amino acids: CASSFGSGDTQYF. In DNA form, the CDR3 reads TGCGCCAGCAGCTTTGGGTCAGGGGATACGCAGTATTTT.

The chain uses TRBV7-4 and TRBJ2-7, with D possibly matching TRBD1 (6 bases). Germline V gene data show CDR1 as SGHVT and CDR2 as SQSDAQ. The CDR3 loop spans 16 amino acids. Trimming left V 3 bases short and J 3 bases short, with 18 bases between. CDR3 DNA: TGTGCCAGCAGCTTTTCTTGGTACAGGGCCCACTACGAGCAGTACTTC. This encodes CASSFSWYRAHYEQYF. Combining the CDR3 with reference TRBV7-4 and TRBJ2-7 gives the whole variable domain GAGVSQSPRYKVAKRGRDVALRCDSISGHVTLYWYRQTLGQGSEVLTYSQSDAQRDKSGRPSGRFSAERPERSVSTLKIQRTEQGDSAVYLCASSFSWYRAHYEQYFGPGTRLTVT.

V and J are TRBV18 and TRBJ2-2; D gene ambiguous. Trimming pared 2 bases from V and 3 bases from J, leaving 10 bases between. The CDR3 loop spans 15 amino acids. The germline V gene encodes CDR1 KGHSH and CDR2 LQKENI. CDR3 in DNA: TGTGCCAGCTCACCAGCGAGCTCTTACACCGGGGAGCTGTTTTTT. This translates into CASSPASSYTGELFF.

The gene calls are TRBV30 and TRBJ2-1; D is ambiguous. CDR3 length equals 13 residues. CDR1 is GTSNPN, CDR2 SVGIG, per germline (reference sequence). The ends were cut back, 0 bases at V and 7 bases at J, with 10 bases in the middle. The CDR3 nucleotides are TGTGCCTGGAGTGTCGGTTTGAGAAATGAGCAGTTCTTC. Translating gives CAWSVGLRNEQFF.

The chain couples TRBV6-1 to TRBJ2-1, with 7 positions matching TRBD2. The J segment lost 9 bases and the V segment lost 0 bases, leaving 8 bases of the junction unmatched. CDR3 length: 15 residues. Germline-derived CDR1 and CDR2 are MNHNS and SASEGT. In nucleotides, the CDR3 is TGTGCCAGCAGTGAAGCGAGACTAGCAGCGGGTGAGCAGTTCTTC. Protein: CASSEARLAAGEQFF.

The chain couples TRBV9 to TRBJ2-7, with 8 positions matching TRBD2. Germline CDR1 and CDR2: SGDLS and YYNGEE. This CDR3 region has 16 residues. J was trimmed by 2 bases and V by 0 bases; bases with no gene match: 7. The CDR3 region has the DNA TGTGCCAGCAGCGTAGGCGACGGGGGGGTTACCTACGAGCAGTACTTC. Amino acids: CASSVGDGGVTYEQYF.

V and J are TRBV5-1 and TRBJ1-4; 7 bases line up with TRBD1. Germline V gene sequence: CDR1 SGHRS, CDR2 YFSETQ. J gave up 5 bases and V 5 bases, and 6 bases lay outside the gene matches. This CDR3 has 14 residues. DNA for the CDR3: TGCGCCAGCAGGGCCGGGACAGCGAATGAAAAACTGTTTTTT. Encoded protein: CASRAGTANEKLFF.

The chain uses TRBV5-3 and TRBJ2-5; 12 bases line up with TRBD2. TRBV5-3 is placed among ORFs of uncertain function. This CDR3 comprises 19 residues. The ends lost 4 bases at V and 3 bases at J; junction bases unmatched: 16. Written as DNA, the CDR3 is TGTGCCAGAAGCGCCCGACTAGCGGGAGTGATATTTGGGGAAGAGACCCAGTACTTC. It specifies CARSARLAGVIFGEETQYF.

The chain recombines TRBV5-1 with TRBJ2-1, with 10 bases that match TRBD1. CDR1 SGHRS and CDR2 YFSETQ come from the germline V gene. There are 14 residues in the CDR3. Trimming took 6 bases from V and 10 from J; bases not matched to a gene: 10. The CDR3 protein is CASIRDRGRGEQFF. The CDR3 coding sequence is TGCGCCAGCATTAGAGACAGGGGGCGCGGGGAGCAGTTCTTC.

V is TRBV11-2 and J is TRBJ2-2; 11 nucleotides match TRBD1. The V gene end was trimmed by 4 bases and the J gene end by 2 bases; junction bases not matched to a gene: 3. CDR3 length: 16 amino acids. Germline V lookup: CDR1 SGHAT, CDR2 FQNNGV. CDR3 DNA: TGTGCCAGCAGCTCTTGGACAGGGGGCAACACCGGGGAGCTGTTTTTT. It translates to CASSSWTGGNTGELFF.

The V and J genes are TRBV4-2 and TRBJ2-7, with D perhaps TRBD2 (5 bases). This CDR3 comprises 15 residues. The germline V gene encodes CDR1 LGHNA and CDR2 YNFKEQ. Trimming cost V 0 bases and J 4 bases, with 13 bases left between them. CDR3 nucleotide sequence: TGTGCCAGCAGCCAAGATTGGCGGGTAGTGTACGAGCAGTACTTC. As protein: CASSQDWRVVYEQYF.

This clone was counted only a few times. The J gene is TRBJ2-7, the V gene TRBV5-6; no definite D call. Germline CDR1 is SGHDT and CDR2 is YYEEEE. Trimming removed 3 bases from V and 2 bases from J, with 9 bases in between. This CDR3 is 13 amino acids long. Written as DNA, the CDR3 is TGTGCCAGCAGCTCCGACACCGCCTACGAGCAGTACTTC. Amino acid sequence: CASSSDTAYEQYF.

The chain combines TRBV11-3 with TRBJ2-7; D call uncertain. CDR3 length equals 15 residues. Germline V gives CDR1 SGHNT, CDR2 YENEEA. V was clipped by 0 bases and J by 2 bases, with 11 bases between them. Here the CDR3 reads CASSLDKTDPYEQYF. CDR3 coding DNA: TGTGCCAGCAGCTTAGATAAGACTGACCCCTACGAGCAGTACTTC.

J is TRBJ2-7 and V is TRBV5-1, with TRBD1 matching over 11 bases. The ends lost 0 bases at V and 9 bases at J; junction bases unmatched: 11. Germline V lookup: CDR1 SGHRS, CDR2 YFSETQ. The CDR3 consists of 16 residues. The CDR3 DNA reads TGCGCCAGCAGCTTGGGGCCTCGGACAGGGGGCGCTGGGCAGTACTTC. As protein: CASSLGPRTGGAGQYF.

CDR3 protein: CASLRTSGSIWETQYF. CDR3 nucleotide sequence: TGTGCCAGCCTACGGACTAGCGGGAGTATATGGGAGACCCAGTACTTC. V is TRBV27 and J is TRBJ2-5; the match to TRBD2 covers 13 bases. Per the germline V gene, CDR1 is MNHEY and CDR2 is SMNVEV (reference sequence). The CDR3 consists of 16 residues. The ends lost 8 bases at V and 5 bases at J; junction bases unmatched: 11.

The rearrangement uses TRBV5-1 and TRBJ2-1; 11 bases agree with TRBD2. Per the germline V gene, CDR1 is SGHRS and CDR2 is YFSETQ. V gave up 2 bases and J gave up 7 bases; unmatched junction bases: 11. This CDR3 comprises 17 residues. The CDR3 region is CASSFYLAGGPRNEQFF. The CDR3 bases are TGCGCCAGCAGCTTCTATTTAGCGGGAGGGCCGCGGAATGAGCAGTTCTTC.

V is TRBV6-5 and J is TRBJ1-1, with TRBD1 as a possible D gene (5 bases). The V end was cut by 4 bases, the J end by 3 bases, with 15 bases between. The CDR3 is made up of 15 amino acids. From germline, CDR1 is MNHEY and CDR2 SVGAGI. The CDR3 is CASSSPPGVDTEAFF. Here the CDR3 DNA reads TGTGCCAGCAGTTCCCCCCCGGGGGTGGACACTGAAGCTTTCTTT.